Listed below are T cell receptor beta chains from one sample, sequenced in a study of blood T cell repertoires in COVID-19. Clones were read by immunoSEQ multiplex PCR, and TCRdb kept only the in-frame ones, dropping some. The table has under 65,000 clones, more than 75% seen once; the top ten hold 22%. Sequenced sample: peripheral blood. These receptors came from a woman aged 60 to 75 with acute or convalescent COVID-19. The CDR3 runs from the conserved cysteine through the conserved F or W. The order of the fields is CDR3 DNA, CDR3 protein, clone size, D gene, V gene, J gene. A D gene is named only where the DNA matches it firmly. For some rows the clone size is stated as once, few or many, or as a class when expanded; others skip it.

CDR3 DNA: TGTGCTAGTGGGACGGGACTCGTTGAAGCTTTCTTT; CDR3 protein: CASGTGLVEAFF; clone size: NA; D gene: NA; V gene: TRBV12-5; J gene: TRBJ1-1
CDR3 DNA: TGTGCCAGCTCACCGTCTAGGAGGTACAATGAGCAGTTCTTC; CDR3 protein: CASSPSRRYNEQFF; clone size: NA; D gene: NA; V gene: TRBV18; J gene: TRBJ2-1
CDR3 DNA: TGTGCCAGCAGCGGGGGACAGGCGGCCTTGGAGCAGTACTTC; CDR3 protein: CASSGGQAALEQYF; clone size: NA; D gene: TRBD1; V gene: TRBV9; J gene: TRBJ2-7
CDR3 DNA: TGTGCCAGCAGCTACGACAGGGTGGTTGAGCAGTACTTC; CDR3 protein: CASSYDRVVEQYF; clone size: medium-sized; D gene: TRBD1; V gene: TRBV7-2; J gene: TRBJ2-7
CDR3 DNA: TGTGCCAGCAGTGACGAAACCACTTATAGCAATCAGCCCCAGCATTTT; CDR3 protein: CASSDETTYSNQPQHF; clone size: NA; D gene: NA; V gene: TRBV6-1; J gene: TRBJ1-5
CDR3 DNA: TGTGCCAGCACGCCGTCAGGGGCCCAAGAGACCCAGTACTTC; CDR3 protein: CASTPSGAQETQYF; clone size: NA; D gene: NA; V gene: TRBV11-2; J gene: TRBJ2-5
CDR3 DNA: TGTGCCATCAGGACTAGCGGGGGCTTGGGGACCGGGGAGCTGTTTTTT; CDR3 protein: CAIRTSGGLGTGELFF; clone size: NA; D gene: TRBD2; V gene: TRBV10-3; J gene: TRBJ2-2
CDR3 DNA: TGTGCCAGCAGTTACTCGGGACAACCGAACACTGAAGCTTTCTTT; CDR3 protein: CASSYSGQPNTEAFF; clone size: NA; D gene: NA; V gene: TRBV6-5; J gene: TRBJ1-1
CDR3 DNA: TGTGCCAGCAGCTCGTTAAAGGGGACAGGGGGCGTCTATGGCTACACCTTC; CDR3 protein: CASSSLKGTGGVYGYTF; clone size: NA; D gene: TRBD1; V gene: TRBV7-9; J gene: TRBJ1-2
CDR3 DNA: TGTGCCAGCAGCGCATCACCCTACTACGAGCAGTACTTC; CDR3 protein: CASSASPYYEQYF; clone size: NA; D gene: NA; V gene: TRBV7-2; J gene: TRBJ2-7
CDR3 DNA: TGTGCCTGGAGTCTAACAGGGATCGACACCGGGGAGCTGTTTTTT; CDR3 protein: CAWSLTGIDTGELFF; clone size: once; D gene: NA; V gene: TRBV30; J gene: TRBJ2-2
CDR3 DNA: TGCGCCAGCACCTCCGGGACAGGGGGCTATGGCTACACCTTC; CDR3 protein: CASTSGTGGYGYTF; clone size: once; D gene: TRBD1; V gene: TRBV5-1; J gene: TRBJ1-2
CDR3 DNA: TGTGCCAGCAGCTCCCTTAGACGGCAGCGAGCCAACAATGAGCAGTTCTTC; CDR3 protein: CASSSLRRQRANNEQFF; clone size: NA; D gene: NA; V gene: TRBV7-2; J gene: TRBJ2-1
CDR3 DNA: TGTGCCAGCAGTGAAATCGGGAGAAACTATGGCTACACCTTC; CDR3 protein: CASSEIGRNYGYTF; clone size: NA; D gene: NA; V gene: TRBV27; J gene: TRBJ1-2
CDR3 DNA: TGTGCCAGCAGTCGGACTAGCGGGGGGGCAGATGAGCAGTTCTTC; CDR3 protein: CASSRTSGGADEQFF; clone size: NA; D gene: TRBD2; V gene: TRBV6-2/TRBV6-3; J gene: TRBJ2-1
CDR3 DNA: TGTGCCAGCAGTACCTCGCGACAGGGCAATGAGCAGTTCTTC; CDR3 protein: CASSTSRQGNEQFF; clone size: NA; D gene: TRBD1; V gene: TRBV2; J gene: TRBJ2-1
CDR3 DNA: TGTGCCAGCAGCTTAGATCGAGCGGGTACGCAGTATTTT; CDR3 protein: CASSLDRAGTQYF; clone size: NA; D gene: NA; V gene: TRBV13; J gene: TRBJ2-3
CDR3 DNA: TGTGCCAGCAGACAACAGGAGCGCAATCAGCCCCAGCATTTT; CDR3 protein: CASRQQERNQPQHF; clone size: few; D gene: NA; V gene: TRBV6-6; J gene: TRBJ1-5
CDR3 DNA: TGTGCCAGCAGCTGGGTTGGCGGCAGTGAAGCTTTCTTT; CDR3 protein: CASSWVGGSEAFF; clone size: once; D gene: NA; V gene: TRBV5-6; J gene: TRBJ1-1
CDR3 DNA: TGCGCCAGCAGCTATAGCGGGGGGGCCTCCTACGAGCAGTACTTC; CDR3 protein: CASSYSGGASYEQYF; clone size: NA; D gene: TRBD2; V gene: TRBV4-1; J gene: TRBJ2-7
CDR3 DNA: TGCGCCAGCAGTGAAACTAGCGGGGGGGCTAATGAGCAGTTCTTC; CDR3 protein: CASSETSGGANEQFF; clone size: NA; D gene: TRBD2; V gene: TRBV10-2; J gene: TRBJ2-1
CDR3 DNA: TGTGCCAGCAGCGGCCAGGCATACTATGGCTACACCTTC; CDR3 protein: CASSGQAYYGYTF; clone size: NA; D gene: NA; V gene: TRBV9; J gene: TRBJ1-2
CDR3 DNA: TGTGCCAGCTCACCCCCCGGGACAGGGGTCACCGGGGAGCTGTTTTTT; CDR3 protein: CASSPPGTGVTGELFF; clone size: once; D gene: TRBD1; V gene: TRBV18; J gene: TRBJ2-2
CDR3 DNA: TGTGCCAGCAGTTCACAGGGTTCTACTGATACGCAGTATTTT; CDR3 protein: CASSSQGSTDTQYF; clone size: NA; D gene: NA; V gene: TRBV6-5; J gene: TRBJ2-3
CDR3 DNA: TGTGCCTGGAGTCTTCGAACCGGGACAGGGAATGAAAAACTGTTTTTT; CDR3 protein: CAWSLRTGTGNEKLFF; clone size: once; D gene: TRBD1; V gene: TRBV30; J gene: TRBJ1-4
CDR3 DNA: TGTGCCAGCAGCCCGGATACAGGGGCCTATCAGCCCCAGCATTTT; CDR3 protein: CASSPDTGAYQPQHF; clone size: NA; D gene: TRBD1; V gene: TRBV7-8; J gene: TRBJ1-5
CDR3 DNA: TGTGCCACCAGTGATGGACAGGGCTACGAGCAGTACTTC; CDR3 protein: CATSDGQGYEQYF; clone size: few; D gene: TRBD1; V gene: TRBV24-1; J gene: TRBJ2-7
CDR3 DNA: TGTGCCAGCAGTCAGACCAGGGGAAACACCATATATTTT; CDR3 protein: CASSQTRGNTIYF; clone size: NA; D gene: NA; V gene: TRBV11-2; J gene: TRBJ1-3
CDR3 DNA: TGTGCCAGCAGGCGGACAGGCGACTACGAGCAGTACTTC; CDR3 protein: CASRRTGDYEQYF; clone size: NA; D gene: TRBD1; V gene: TRBV6-5; J gene: TRBJ2-7
CDR3 DNA: TGTGCCAGCAGTGAGGGGCAGGTGGGCACTGAAGCTTTCTTT; CDR3 protein: CASSEGQVGTEAFF; clone size: NA; D gene: NA; V gene: TRBV6-1; J gene: TRBJ1-1
CDR3 DNA: TGCGCCAGCAACCGGGACAGCAAAAACTCTGGGGCCAACGTCCTGACTTTC; CDR3 protein: CASNRDSKNSGANVLTF; clone size: NA; D gene: TRBD1; V gene: TRBV10-2; J gene: TRBJ2-6
CDR3 DNA: TGTGCCAGCAGCTCTAGATCCGGACACAGCTCCTACGAGCAGTACTTC; CDR3 protein: CASSSRSGHSSYEQYF; clone size: once; D gene: NA; V gene: TRBV5-5; J gene: TRBJ2-7
CDR3 DNA: TGTGCCAGCAGTTTTTGGGGGGGGAGCAACCAGCATTTT; CDR3 protein: CASSFWGGSNQHF; clone size: few; D gene: NA; V gene: TRBV12-3/TRBV12-4; J gene: TRBJ1-5
CDR3 DNA: TGTGCCAGCAGTGAAATCGCGGGGTCGAATGAGCAGTTCTTC; CDR3 protein: CASSEIAGSNEQFF; clone size: NA; D gene: NA; V gene: TRBV6-4; J gene: TRBJ2-1
CDR3 DNA: TGCGCCAGCAGTGTTAGGGCAGGGGACTATGGCTACACCTTC; CDR3 protein: CASSVRAGDYGYTF; clone size: NA; D gene: NA; V gene: TRBV10-2; J gene: TRBJ1-2
CDR3 DNA: TGTGCCAGCAACAGGGGGGAGAACACTGAAGCTTTCTTT; CDR3 protein: CASNRGENTEAFF; clone size: NA; D gene: TRBD1; V gene: TRBV19; J gene: TRBJ1-1
CDR3 DNA: TGTGCCAGCAGAGCCCCGGGACAACCGGGAAACACCATATATTTT; CDR3 protein: CASRAPGQPGNTIYF; clone size: NA; D gene: NA; V gene: TRBV11-2; J gene: TRBJ1-3
CDR3 DNA: TGTGCCAGCAGGGGATTGCCAGGGCTCACTGCTGAAGCTTTCTTT; CDR3 protein: CASRGLPGLTAEAFF; clone size: NA; D gene: NA; V gene: TRBV6-1; J gene: TRBJ1-1
CDR3 DNA: TGTGCCATCAGTGACAATTCTAGGGGTGAAAAACTGTTTTTT; CDR3 protein: CAISDNSRGEKLFF; clone size: NA; D gene: NA; V gene: TRBV10-3; J gene: TRBJ1-4
CDR3 DNA: TGTGCCAGCAGCCGGAAGCCTAGCGGGGGGACCGGGGAGCTGTTTTTT; CDR3 protein: CASSRKPSGGTGELFF; clone size: NA; D gene: TRBD2; V gene: TRBV3-1/TRBV3-2; J gene: TRBJ2-2
CDR3 DNA: TGTGCCAGCAGCTTAAGGGCCGTAAGAGGACAGGGGTCTCGTGGCTACACCTTC; CDR3 protein: CASSLRAVRGQGSRGYTF; clone size: NA; D gene: TRBD1; V gene: TRBV7-8; J gene: TRBJ1-2
CDR3 DNA: TGTGCCAGCAGCGTAGTTAGCGGGCAGAATGAGCAGTTCTTC; CDR3 protein: CASSVVSGQNEQFF; clone size: NA; D gene: TRBD2; V gene: TRBV9; J gene: TRBJ2-1
CDR3 DNA: TGTGCCAGCAGCTTCGAGGTTGGTGGCTACACCTTC; CDR3 protein: CASSFEVGGYTF; clone size: NA; D gene: NA; V gene: TRBV11-2; J gene: TRBJ1-2
CDR3 DNA: TGCGCCAGCAGCTTGGGCAGTTTAGGGGTTGAAGCTTTCTTT; CDR3 protein: CASSLGSLGVEAFF; clone size: NA; D gene: NA; V gene: TRBV5-1; J gene: TRBJ1-1
CDR3 DNA: TGTGCCTGGAGACCTAACGGGGTCTACGAGCAGTACTTC; CDR3 protein: CAWRPNGVYEQYF; clone size: few; D gene: NA; V gene: TRBV30; J gene: TRBJ2-7
CDR3 DNA: TGTGCCAGCTCTCGACCTAGCTCCTACGAGCAGTACTTC; CDR3 protein: CASSRPSSYEQYF; clone size: NA; D gene: NA; V gene: TRBV6-5; J gene: TRBJ2-7
CDR3 DNA: TGTGCCAGCAGCTTAGAGTTTCCGGGACAGGGGCGCGAGCAGTACTTC; CDR3 protein: CASSLEFPGQGREQYF; clone size: NA; D gene: TRBD1; V gene: TRBV7-8; J gene: TRBJ2-7
CDR3 DNA: TGTGCCAGCAGGGGGACAGGGGGCTCCTACGAGCAGTACTTC; CDR3 protein: CASRGTGGSYEQYF; clone size: once; D gene: TRBD1; V gene: TRBV2; J gene: TRBJ2-7
CDR3 DNA: TGTGCCAGCTCACCACCGTATGGGACAGGAAAAGAGACCCAGTACTTC; CDR3 protein: CASSPPYGTGKETQYF; clone size: NA; D gene: TRBD1; V gene: TRBV18; J gene: TRBJ2-5
CDR3 DNA: TGTGCCAGCAGCTTACAACGGGACGGGGGCTACGAGCAGTACTTC; CDR3 protein: CASSLQRDGGYEQYF; clone size: NA; D gene: NA; V gene: TRBV5-4; J gene: TRBJ2-7
CDR3 DNA: TGTGCCAGTAGTACTAGCGGGGGCAGCTCCTACAATGAGCAGTTCTTC; CDR3 protein: CASSTSGGSSYNEQFF; clone size: once; D gene: TRBD2; V gene: TRBV19; J gene: TRBJ2-1
CDR3 DNA: TGTGCCACCAGCAAAGGGGGGGACATCAATCAGCCCCAGCATTTT; CDR3 protein: CATSKGGDINQPQHF; clone size: few; D gene: NA; V gene: TRBV15; J gene: TRBJ1-5
CDR3 DNA: TGCGCCAGCAGCCAAGAACCAGGCAGTGAAAAACTGTTTTTT; CDR3 protein: CASSQEPGSEKLFF; clone size: NA; D gene: NA; V gene: TRBV4-3; J gene: TRBJ1-4
CDR3 DNA: TGTGCCAGCAGTTCCGACAGAGACTACGAGCAGTACTTC; CDR3 protein: CASSSDRDYEQYF; clone size: few; D gene: NA; V gene: TRBV6-2/TRBV6-3; J gene: TRBJ2-7
CDR3 DNA: TGTGCCAGCTCACCACCGTCAGGGAATGCTTTCTTT; CDR3 protein: CASSPPSGNAFF; clone size: NA; D gene: NA; V gene: TRBV18; J gene: TRBJ1-1
CDR3 DNA: TGTGCCAGCAGCCTAAGGAGGGGAGATACGCAGTATTTT; CDR3 protein: CASSLRRGDTQYF; clone size: NA; D gene: NA; V gene: TRBV7-8; J gene: TRBJ2-3
CDR3 DNA: TGTGCCAGCAGCCCAACTATAGGGACAGCTCATGGCTACACCTTC; CDR3 protein: CASSPTIGTAHGYTF; clone size: once; D gene: TRBD1; V gene: TRBV9; J gene: TRBJ1-2
CDR3 DNA: TGTGCCAGCAGCTTCCAGGGGCGGACTGAAGCTTTCTTT; CDR3 protein: CASSFQGRTEAFF; clone size: NA; D gene: NA; V gene: TRBV7-9; J gene: TRBJ1-1
CDR3 DNA: TGTGCCAGCAGCTTGAACAGGGACTACGGGGAGCTGTTTTTT; CDR3 protein: CASSLNRDYGELFF; clone size: NA; D gene: NA; V gene: TRBV5-4; J gene: TRBJ2-2
CDR3 DNA: TGCGCCAGCAGCACAGGGACAGGGGAGGGCTATGGCTACACCTTC; CDR3 protein: CASSTGTGEGYGYTF; clone size: NA; D gene: TRBD1; V gene: TRBV5-1; J gene: TRBJ1-2